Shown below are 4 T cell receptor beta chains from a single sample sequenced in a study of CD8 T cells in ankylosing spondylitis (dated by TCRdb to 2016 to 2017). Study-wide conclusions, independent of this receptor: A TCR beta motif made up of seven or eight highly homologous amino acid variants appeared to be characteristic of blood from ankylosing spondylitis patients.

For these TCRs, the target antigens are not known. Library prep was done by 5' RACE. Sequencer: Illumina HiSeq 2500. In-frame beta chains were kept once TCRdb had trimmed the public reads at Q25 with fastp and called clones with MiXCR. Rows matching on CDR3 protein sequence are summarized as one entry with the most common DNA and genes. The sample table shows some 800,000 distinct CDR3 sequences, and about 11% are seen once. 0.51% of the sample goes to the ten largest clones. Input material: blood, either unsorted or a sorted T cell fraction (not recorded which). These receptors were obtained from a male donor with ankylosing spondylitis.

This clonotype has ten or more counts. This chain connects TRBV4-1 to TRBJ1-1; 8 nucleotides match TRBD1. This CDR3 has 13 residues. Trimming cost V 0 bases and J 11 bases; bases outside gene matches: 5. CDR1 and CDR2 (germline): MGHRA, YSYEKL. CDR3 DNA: TGCGCCAGCAGCCAAGATCGACAGGGGACGGCTTTCTTT. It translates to CASSQDRQGTAFF.

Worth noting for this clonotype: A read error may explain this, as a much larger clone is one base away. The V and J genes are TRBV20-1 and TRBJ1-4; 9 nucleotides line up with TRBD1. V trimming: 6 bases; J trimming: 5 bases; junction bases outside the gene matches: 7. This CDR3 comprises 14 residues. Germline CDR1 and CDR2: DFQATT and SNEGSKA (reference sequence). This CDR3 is CSAPTGQGNEKLFF. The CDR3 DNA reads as TGCAGTGCGCCCACGGGACAGGGAAATGAAAAACTGTTTTTT.

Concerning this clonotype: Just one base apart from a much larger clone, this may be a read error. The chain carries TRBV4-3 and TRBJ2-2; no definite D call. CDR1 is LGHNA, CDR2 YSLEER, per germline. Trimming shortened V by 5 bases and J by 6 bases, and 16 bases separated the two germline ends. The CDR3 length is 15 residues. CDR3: CASSTPASRAGELFF. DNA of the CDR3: TGCGCCAGCAGCACTCCGGCTTCGCGCGCCGGGGAGCTGTTTTTT.

In DNA form, the CDR3 reads TGTGCCAGCAGGGCCGGGACCTCCTACAATGAGCAGTTCTTC. Translated: CASRAGTSYNEQFF. The rearrangement joins TRBV12-3 or TRBV12-4 to TRBJ2-1, with D perhaps matching TRBD1 or TRBD2 (5 bases each). V lost 6 bases to trimming and J lost 0 bases, with 9 bases between them. The CDR3 has 14 amino acids.